These 15 T cell receptor beta chains came from one sample sequenced in a study of post-analysis software for immune sequencing data. Study observations and caveats: Among a handful of TRBV segments more frequent in patients than controls were TRBV5-6, TRBV5-1 and TRBV20-1.

Their antigens are not known. Prepared TCR beta cDNA libraries contained unique molecular identifiers. TCRdb recomputed calls from the PCR reads with MiXCR, one row per CDR3 protein. The sample lists about 500,000 distinct CDR3 sequences, 45% seen once, with about 12% in the top ten. Sequenced: blood. The receptors shown here come from a girl aged 10-17 years with multiple sclerosis.

This rearrangement joins TRBV4-3 to TRBJ2-3, with D unclear. V was pared by 0 bases and J by 6 bases, with 7 bases between. The length of the CDR3 is 13 residues. In germline, CDR1 is LGHNA, CDR2 YSLEER. CDR3 loop: CASSQDVVDTQYF. Here the CDR3 DNA reads TGCGCCAGCAGCCAAGATGTGGTGGATACGCAGTATTTT.

V is TRBV2 and J is TRBJ2-1; D might be TRBD2 (5 bases). The CDR3 runs to 16 residues. Germline V gene data show CDR1 as SNHLY and CDR2 as FYNNEI. V gave up 1 base and J gave up 0 bases, with 10 bases separating them. The CDR3 sequence: CASSEGGAVSYNEQFF. The CDR3 coding sequence is TGTGCCAGCAGTGAAGGTGGAGCGGTCTCCTACAATGAGCAGTTCTTC. Full variable domain (rest looked up from reference TRBV2 and TRBJ2-1): EPEVTQTPSHQVTQMGQEVILRCVPISNHLYFYWYRQILGQKVEFLVSFYNNEISEKSEIFDDQFSVERPDGSNFTLKIRSTKLEDSAMYFCASSEGGAVSYNEQFFGPGTRLTVL.

The chain uses TRBV5-1 and TRBJ2-1, with D perhaps matching TRBD2 (6 bases). This CDR3 contains 15 residues. The V gene's germline CDR1 is SGHRS and CDR2 YFSETQ. V was clipped by 4 bases and J by 7 bases, with 18 bases between them. The CDR3 DNA is TGCGCCAGCAGCCCTCCGCGGACCGGGGGAAATGAGCAGTTCTTC. This encodes CASSPPRTGGNEQFF. Combining the CDR3 with reference TRBV5-1 and TRBJ2-1 gives the whole variable domain KAGVTQTPRYLIKTRGQQVTLSCSPISGHRSVSWYQQTPGQGLQFLFEYFSETQRNKGNFPGRFSGRQFSNSRSEMNVSTLELGDSALYLCASSPPRTGGNEQFFGPGTRLTVL.

The CDR3 spells CSARRRESYNEQFF. In DNA form, the CDR3 reads TGCAGTGCTAGACGTCGGGAGTCCTACAATGAGCAGTTCTTC. This chain joins TRBV20-1 and TRBJ2-1; possibly TRBD2 for D (6 bases). V dropped 2 bases and J dropped 1 base, with 9 bases sitting between them. Looked up from germline, CDR1 is DFQATT and CDR2 is SNEGSKA (reference sequence). The CDR3 length is 14 residues.

V gene TRBV20-1 combines with J gene TRBJ2-7, with TRBD2 as a possible D gene (5 bases). CDR1 DFQATT and CDR2 SNEGSKA come from the germline V gene (reference sequence). The CDR3 covers 15 residues. The V end lost 1 base, the J end lost 2 bases, and 15 bases lay between the germline ends. CDR3 region: CSARVSRRATYEQYF. The CDR3 region has the DNA TGCAGTGCTAGAGTATCGCGGCGGGCCACCTACGAGCAGTACTTC.

This clonotype was found a few times. The chain carries TRBV25-1 and TRBJ1-2; D is uncertain. Germline CDR1 is MGHDK and CDR2 is SYGVNS. This CDR3 comprises 11 residues. V was shortened by 0 bases and J by 6 bases, with 2 bases between the two germline ends. For the CDR3, the DNA is TGTGCCAGCAGTGAATACCATGGCTACACCTTC. Its translation is CASSEYHGYTF.

The chain uses TRBV20-1 and TRBJ2-1; tentatively, D is TRBD1 or TRBD2 (6 bases each). CDR1 and CDR2 from the germline V gene are DFQATT and SNEGSKA (reference sequence). This CDR3 has 16 amino acids. The V end lost 3 bases, the J end lost 0 bases, and 15 bases lay between the germline ends. The CDR3, as DNA: TGCAGTGCTAGGATCGGGGGCGGACTCTCCTACAATGAGCAGTTCTTC. Its protein is CSARIGGGLSYNEQFF.

This chain's CDR3 is CASSLNQVGTNEKLFF. The CDR3 nucleotides read TGTGCCAGCAGCTTAAATCAGGTTGGGACTAATGAAAAACTGTTTTTT. This chain uses TRBV7-2 with TRBJ1-4; no definite D call. Germline CDR1 is SGHTA and CDR2 is FQGNSA. V was trimmed by 2 bases and J by 2 bases, leaving 12 bases between them. The CDR3 runs to 16 residues.

In this sample, this clonotype turned up a few times. The gene calls are TRBV28 and TRBJ2-7; maybe TRBD1 (6 bases). Trimming left V 7 bases short and J 2 bases short, with 12 bases between. The CDR3 contains 13 residues. Germline V CDR1 and CDR2: MDHEN, SYDVKM. CDR3 sequence (DNA): TGTGCCAGCACTGAGGACAGACCCTACGAGCAGTACTTC. It translates to CASTEDRPYEQYF.

This chain connects TRBV11-2 to TRBJ1-2, with a weak D call TRBD1 (6 bases). Trimming shortened V by 4 bases and J by 8 bases, and 8 bases separated the two germline ends. The CDR3 contains 11 residues. Germline V lookup: CDR1 SGHAT, CDR2 FQNNGV. The CDR3 spells CASSSQGGYTF. DNA of the CDR3: TGTGCCAGCAGCTCTCAGGGGGGCTACACCTTC. The full variable domain, rest sourced from reference TRBV11-2 and TRBJ1-2, is EAGVAQSPRYKIIEKRQSVAFWCNPISGHATLYWYQQILGQGPKLLIQFQNNGVVDDSQLPKDRFSAERLKGVDSTLKIQPAKLEDSAVYLCASSSQGGYTFGSGTRLTVV.

This clonotype showed up just a few times. The rearrangement joins TRBV29-1 to TRBJ2-7, with a weak D call TRBD2 (5 bases). Trimming removed 1 base at V and 2 bases at J, with 12 bases between. The CDR3 sequence is 14 residues long. Germline loops: CDR1 SQVTM, CDR2 ANQGSEA. The CDR3 loop reads CSVEVRDRAYEQYF. CDR3 sequence (DNA): TGCAGCGTTGAAGTGAGGGATCGGGCCTACGAGCAGTACTTC.

This clonotype appeared a few times. The J gene is TRBJ2-1, the V gene TRBV6-5, with D possibly being TRBD1 or TRBD2 (6 bases each). This CDR3 has 16 amino acids. Germline CDR1 MNHEY, CDR2 SVGAGI. The V gene lost 7 bases and the J gene lost 0 bases, with 16 bases spanning the gap. The CDR3 protein is CASTGGGSSSYNEQFF. The CDR3 region has the DNA TGTGCCAGCACCGGAGGGGGATCCAGCTCCTACAATGAGCAGTTCTTC.

The gene calls are TRBV28 and TRBJ2-5; 12 bases map to TRBD2. V shed 7 bases, J shed 12 bases, and the junction held 9 bases outside the gene matches. The germline gives CDR1 MDHEN, CDR2 SYDVKM. This CDR3 region has 13 residues. CDR3 DNA sequence: TGTGCCAGCATGGGGACTAGCGGGCGTTTGGAGTACTTC. This codes for CASMGTSGRLEYF. Complete variable domain (other parts from reference TRBV28 and TRBJ2-5): DVKVTQSSRYLVKRTGEKVFLECVQDMDHENMFWYRQDPGLGLRLIYFSYDVKMKEKGDIPEGYSVSREKKERFSLILESASTNQTSMYLCASMGTSGRLEYFGPGTRLLVL.

The chain carries TRBV4-1 and TRBJ1-3; weak D call: TRBD1 (6 bases). V lost 0 bases to trimming and J lost 2 bases, with 8 bases between them. Germline-derived CDR1 and CDR2 are MGHRA and YSYEKL. This CDR3 is 15 amino acids long. The CDR3 sequence is CASSQEGAPGNTIYF. The DNA for the CDR3 is TGCGCCAGCAGCCAAGAGGGGGCCCCTGGAAACACCATATATTTT.

V gene TRBV20-1 combines with J gene TRBJ2-7; the D gene is possibly TRBD2 (7 bases). Looked up from germline, CDR1 is DFQATT and CDR2 is SNEGSKA (reference sequence). The CDR3 consists of 14 residues. The germline V and J ends were trimmed by 3 bases and 2 bases, with 14 bases remaining between them. CDR3 region: CSASTGGRPYEQYF. The CDR3 DNA sequence: TGCAGTGCTAGCACCGGGGGGCGCCCCTACGAGCAGTACTTC.